Below are 13 T cell receptor beta chains sequenced from a single sample in a study of CD8 T cells in Susac syndrome. When the RNA was reverse transcribed, random hexamers were used with an input of 0.5 to 1 ug. One entry per CDR3 protein results from TCRdb running MiXCR on the immunoSEQ multiplex PCR reads. The sample comprises about 180,000 distinct CDR3 sequences, about 95% of which are singletons, and 0.099% rests with the top ten. Sequenced input: CD4+ T cells from PBMCs. All receptors come from a human donor with Susac syndrome.

The chain couples TRBV6-2 or TRBV6-3 to TRBJ2-1; 10 bases match TRBD2. The V gene end was trimmed by 0 bases and the J gene end by 10 bases; junction bases not matched to a gene: 6. The CDR3 runs 15 residues. Per germline, CDR1 MNHEY and CDR2 SVGEGT. CDR3 loop: CASSYSLAGEGEQFF. The DNA for the CDR3 is TGTGCCAGCAGTTACTCTCTAGCGGGAGAGGGGGAGCAGTTCTTC.

The J gene is TRBJ1-2, the V gene TRBV6-1; D is unclear. CDR1 and CDR2 from the germline V gene are MNHNS and SASEGT. The CDR3 loop spans 13 amino acids. Trimming removed 1 base at V and 4 bases at J, with 7 bases between. CDR3 sequence (DNA): TGTGCCAGCAGTGAAGGACGGGGCTATGGCTACACCTTC. This sequence encodes CASSEGRGYGYTF.

The chain recombines TRBV18 with TRBJ1-1, with a weak D call TRBD1 (5 bases). The length of the CDR3 is 13 residues. The V gene lost 0 bases and the J gene lost 6 bases, with 8 bases spanning the gap. The germline V gene has CDR1 KGHSH and CDR2 LQKENI. The CDR3 DNA is TGTGCCAGCTCACCACCAGTAGGGGCTGAAGCTTTCTTT. Translated, it gives CASSPPVGAEAFF.

This sequence joins TRBV19 and TRBJ1-5, with D possibly TRBD1 on 6 matching bases. The germline V gene encodes CDR1 LNHDA and CDR2 SQIVND (reference sequence). This CDR3 has 16 residues. Trimming left V 4 bases short and J 0 bases short, with 13 bases between. CDR3 DNA sequence: TGTGCCAGTAGTAGGGTAACAGGGAATAGCAATCAGCCCCAGCATTTT. It encodes CASSRVTGNSNQPQHF. The full variable domain, rest sourced from reference TRBV19 and TRBJ1-5, is DGGITQSPKYLFRKEGQNVTLSCEQNLNHDAMYWYRQDPGQGLRLIYYSQIVNDFQKGDIAEGYSVSREKKESFPLTVTSAQKNPTAFYLCASSRVTGNSNQPQHFGDGTRLSIL.

The chain is built from TRBV28 and TRBJ2-7; TRBD1 matches 9 bases. The J segment lost 6 bases and the V segment lost 6 bases, leaving 3 bases of the junction unmatched. Looked up from germline, CDR1 is MDHEN and CDR2 is SYDVKM. The CDR3 contains 12 residues. This CDR3 reads CASSGTGLEQYF. The DNA for the CDR3 is TGTGCCAGCAGCGGGACAGGGCTCGAGCAGTACTTC.

Worth noting for this clonotype: At one end, the junction sequence differs from germline, possibly due to a read error. The CDR3 loop is CAWSALTASENTIYF. CDR3 nucleotides: TGTGCCTGGAGTGCCTTGACCGCGTCTGAAAACACCATATATTTT. The V and J genes are TRBV30 and TRBJ1-3; no clear D gene. The germline V gene encodes CDR1 GTSNPN and CDR2 SVGIG (reference sequence). CDR3 size: 15 residues.

The rearrangement links TRBV11-2 to TRBJ1-1; D not certain. The germline V and J ends were trimmed by 4 bases and 5 bases, with 14 bases remaining between them. This CDR3 has 14 amino acids. Germline V gene sequence: CDR1 SGHAT, CDR2 FQNNGV. This CDR3 is CASSSAGRRTEAFF. The CDR3, as DNA: TGTGCCAGCAGCTCGGCGGGGAGGCGGACTGAAGCTTTCTTT.

The chain has TRBV7-2 and TRBJ1-2, with no clear D. The germline V gene has CDR1 SGHTA and CDR2 FQGNSA. The V gene lost 3 bases and the J gene lost 8 bases, with 13 bases spanning the gap. CDR3 length: 13 amino acids. Written as DNA, the CDR3 is TGTGCCAGCAGCTTGGGGATCAAAGGGGGCTACACCTTC. Its protein is CASSLGIKGGYTF.

The V and J genes are TRBV12-3 or TRBV12-4 and TRBJ2-3; D is unclear. The CDR3 has 11 residues. Trimming shortened V by 3 bases and J by 6 bases, and 4 bases separated the two germline ends. CDR3 DNA sequence: TGTGCCAGCAGTTTGGTGGATACGCAGTATTTT. This encodes CASSLVDTQYF.

The rearrangement joins TRBV6-5 to TRBJ2-7; a possible D gene is TRBD2 (6 bases). Trimming pared 6 bases from V and 1 base from J, leaving 13 bases between. Germline CDR1 reads MNHEY; CDR2 reads SVGAGI. CDR3 length: 14 residues. The CDR3 DNA is TGTGCCAGCAGCCGCGGGACGGAGTCCTACGAGCAGTACTTC. Translated, it gives CASSRGTESYEQYF.

J is TRBJ2-7 and V is TRBV7-9; 7 bases fit TRBD2. Unmatched junction bases numbered 5, after V lost 6 bases and J lost 0 bases. In germline, CDR1 is SEHNR, CDR2 FQNEAQ (reference sequence). This CDR3 spans 14 amino acids. The chain's CDR3 is CASRAAGTSYEQYF. The CDR3, as DNA: TGTGCCAGCAGAGCAGCGGGAACCTCCTACGAGCAGTACTTC.

In its sample, this clonotype was seen once. The rearrangement links TRBV20-1 to TRBJ2-5; 7 nucleotides match TRBD2. This CDR3 region has 16 residues. Germline trimming cut 3 bases from V and 1 base from J; bases unmatched to any gene: 11. Germline lookup yields CDR1 DFQATT and CDR2 SNEGSKA (reference sequence). The CDR3 DNA follows: TGCAGTGCTAGTCAAGGCTTGGGGGGGTTCCAAGAGACCCAGTACTTC. Translated, it gives CSASQGLGGFQETQYF.

This chain connects TRBV12-3 or TRBV12-4 to TRBJ1-1; weak D call: TRBD1 (6 bases). The CDR3 length is 17 residues. Trimming pared 7 bases from V and 4 bases from J, leaving 25 bases between. CDR3 loop: CASKETGGLNVGTEAFF. The CDR3 DNA follows: TGTGCCAGCAAGGAGACGGGGGGCCTTAACGTCGGCACTGAAGCTTTCTTT.